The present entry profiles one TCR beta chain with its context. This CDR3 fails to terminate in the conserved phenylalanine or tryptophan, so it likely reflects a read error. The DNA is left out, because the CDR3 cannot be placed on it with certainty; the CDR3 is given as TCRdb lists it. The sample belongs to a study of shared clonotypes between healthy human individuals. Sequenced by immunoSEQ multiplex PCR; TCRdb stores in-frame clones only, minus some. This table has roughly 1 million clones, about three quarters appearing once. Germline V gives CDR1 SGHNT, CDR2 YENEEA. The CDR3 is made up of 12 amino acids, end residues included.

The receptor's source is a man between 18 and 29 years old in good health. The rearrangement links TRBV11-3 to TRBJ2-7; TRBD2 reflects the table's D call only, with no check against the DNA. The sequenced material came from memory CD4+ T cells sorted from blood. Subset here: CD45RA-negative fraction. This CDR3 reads CASSPPSARLIN.